This is a list of T cell receptor beta chains from one sample in a study of cytomegalovirus exposure and HLA in healthy donors. TCRdb's copy holds only in-frame clones and misses some; the assay was immunoSEQ multiplex PCR. Here the sample spans more than 100,000 clones, around 80% being singletons. The sequenced material came from PBMCs. Source of these receptors: a female donor in good health and CMV-seropositive. CDR3s include the opening cysteine and the closing phenylalanine or tryptophan. Fields, in order: CDR3 protein, V gene, clone size. Where a row states a size, it is once, few, many or the class of an expanded clone; other rows omit it.

cdr3_aa: CASSLFGRDEQYF; v_call: TRBV27; clone_size: NA
cdr3_aa: CSVGGQAVTDTQYF; v_call: TRBV29-1; clone_size: NA
cdr3_aa: CASSSHVNYGYTF; v_call: TRBV28; clone_size: NA
cdr3_aa: CASSLRQGSTQYF; v_call: TRBV28; clone_size: NA
cdr3_aa: CASSWGAGNPYEQFF; v_call: TRBV5-6; clone_size: NA
cdr3_aa: CASSRLGNTIYF; v_call: TRBV28; clone_size: few
cdr3_aa: CASSFDRGPSYEQYF; v_call: TRBV27; clone_size: NA
cdr3_aa: CASTISGGGQPQHF; v_call: TRBV19; clone_size: NA
cdr3_aa: CASSLAGGSDYGYTF; v_call: TRBV5-1; clone_size: NA
cdr3_aa: CASSLYGSRTGELFF; v_call: TRBV7-3; clone_size: NA
cdr3_aa: CASSVWAGVTGYTF; v_call: TRBV27; clone_size: once
cdr3_aa: CASSIGTGKQYF; v_call: TRBV19; clone_size: NA
cdr3_aa: CASSLTSQLPSGANVLTF; v_call: TRBV7-2; clone_size: NA
cdr3_aa: CASSQASRNYGYTF; v_call: TRBV4-3; clone_size: NA
cdr3_aa: CASSVLAGVGELFF; v_call: TRBV9; clone_size: NA
cdr3_aa: CASSPAWGQLQGRFASGYTF; v_call: TRBV4-1; clone_size: NA
cdr3_aa: CASSEDGPRGVTQYF; v_call: TRBV2; clone_size: NA
cdr3_aa: CASSFDRGNTEAFF; v_call: TRBV28; clone_size: NA
cdr3_aa: CASRDRVTKNIQYF; v_call: TRBV2; clone_size: few
cdr3_aa: CSVAGGGTEAFF; v_call: TRBV29-1; clone_size: NA
cdr3_aa: CAWSALTQEQYF; v_call: TRBV30; clone_size: NA
cdr3_aa: CASSMGRKALNQPQHF; v_call: TRBV19; clone_size: NA
cdr3_aa: CASSGEVDGPLHF; v_call: TRBV18; clone_size: NA
cdr3_aa: CASSVTESGHYEQYF; v_call: TRBV6-1; clone_size: NA
cdr3_aa: CAWSEGGANTEAFF; v_call: TRBV30; clone_size: NA
cdr3_aa: CASSPPAGVYEQYF; v_call: TRBV28; clone_size: NA
cdr3_aa: CASKMDTANYGYTF; v_call: TRBV7-9; clone_size: NA
cdr3_aa: CASSSQGARDTQYF; v_call: TRBV19; clone_size: NA
cdr3_aa: CAWRWAGGTDTQYF; v_call: TRBV30; clone_size: NA
cdr3_aa: CASSVGQGSNQPQHF; v_call: TRBV9; clone_size: few
cdr3_aa: CASRSGTGGNEQYF; v_call: TRBV7-8; clone_size: NA
cdr3_aa: CASSLAGTEGGYTF; v_call: TRBV5-1; clone_size: NA
cdr3_aa: CSVKRRGGPRAKETQYF; v_call: TRBV29-1; clone_size: NA
cdr3_aa: CASSYGQGGEKLFF; v_call: TRBV5-6; clone_size: few
cdr3_aa: CASSLDSPMNTEAFF; v_call: TRBV5-4; clone_size: NA
cdr3_aa: CASSQVAGVRPGTDTQYF; v_call: TRBV14; clone_size: few
cdr3_aa: CASSGTQGLISEKLFF; v_call: TRBV5-1; clone_size: NA
cdr3_aa: CASSFNRGLRNTEAFF; v_call: TRBV6-6; clone_size: NA
cdr3_aa: CASSLADRYTQF; v_call: TRBV7-9; clone_size: once
cdr3_aa: CASSLGGGGTDTQYF; v_call: TRBV7-7; clone_size: NA
cdr3_aa: CATQGQSKNTIYF; v_call: TRBV18; clone_size: NA
cdr3_aa: CASRTTGGNTIYF; v_call: TRBV10-2; clone_size: NA
cdr3_aa: CASSSRLAGGNEQFF; v_call: TRBV9; clone_size: once
cdr3_aa: CASSLEALPGRSPLHF; v_call: TRBV5-6; clone_size: NA
cdr3_aa: CASSLGDRLNTEAFF; v_call: TRBV13; clone_size: once
cdr3_aa: CATSRDPGGLYEQYF; v_call: TRBV15; clone_size: NA
cdr3_aa: CASSLNYDSQETQYF; v_call: TRBV6-5; clone_size: NA
cdr3_aa: CASSYSILGDYGYTF; v_call: TRBV6-5; clone_size: NA